These 30 T cell receptor beta chains were all obtained from the same sample, sequenced in a study of shared clonotypes between healthy human individuals. Measured with immunoSEQ multiplex PCR; TCRdb has only the in-frame clones, and not every one. The sample holds roughly 2.2 million clones; 85% to 95% are singletons and the top ten take 0.39%. The source material was naive CD4+ T cells from PBMCs. This sample's subset: CD45RA+ positively selected. The receptors were gathered from a man between 18 and 35 years old in good health. Some clones in this sample may be carry-over from other donors' samples.

In regard to this clone: Other DNA sequences within the sample encode an identical CDR3. As DNA, the CDR3 is TGCGCCAGCAGATCTAGCTCTGGGGCCAACGTCCTGACTTTC. Translation gives CASRSSSGANVLTF. This chain connects TRBV5-1 to TRBJ2-6; D gene ambiguous. Germline V gives CDR1 SGHRS, CDR2 YFSETQ. The CDR3 spans 14 residues. Trimming cost V 5 bases and J 0 bases, with 6 bases left between them.

This chain connects TRBV27 to TRBJ1-2, with D hard to call. The CDR3 loop spans 12 amino acids. Looked up from germline, CDR1 is MNHEY and CDR2 is SMNVEV (reference sequence). Deletions cut 2 bases from V and 7 bases from J, with 8 bases between. The CDR3 sequence is CASSLMGGGYTF. The CDR3 DNA reads as TGTGCCAGCAGTTTAATGGGCGGTGGCTACACCTTC.

Only one count was recorded for this clone. The V and J genes are TRBV19 and TRBJ1-1, with D possibly TRBD1 on 6 matching bases. The CDR3 consists of 15 residues. Trimming cost V 4 bases and J 1 base, with 13 bases left between them. CDR1 and CDR2 (germline): LNHDA, SQIVND (reference sequence). CDR3 DNA: TGTGCCAGTAGTACAAGACAGGATAGGAACACTGAAGCTTTCTTT. Residues: CASSTRQDRNTEAFF. The whole variable domain, filled in from reference TRBV19 and TRBJ1-1, reads DGGITQSPKYLFRKEGQNVTLSCEQNLNHDAMYWYRQDPGQGLRLIYYSQIVNDFQKGDIAEGYSVSREKKESFPLTVTSAQKNPTAFYLCASSTRQDRNTEAFFGQGTRLTVV.

The V gene is TRBV28, the J gene TRBJ2-7; 11 nucleotides align to TRBD1. J gave up 2 bases and V 0 bases, and 3 bases lay outside the gene matches. Germline assignment: CDR1 MDHEN and CDR2 SYDVKM. The CDR3 sequence is 16 residues long. The CDR3 region has the DNA TGTGCCAGCAGTTTATGGGGGACAGGGGGAACCTACGAGCAGTACTTC. This codes for CASSLWGTGGTYEQYF.

This clone appeared a single time. The V gene is TRBV7-9, the J gene TRBJ2-5; TRBD2 aligns across 7 bases. The CDR3 length is 15 residues. V was clipped by 1 base and J by 0 bases; unmatched bases: 2. Looked up from germline, CDR1 is SEHNR and CDR2 is FQNEAQ (reference sequence). The CDR3 coding sequence is TGTGCCAGCAGCTTAGAGCTAGCGGACCAAGAGACCCAGTACTTC. As protein: CASSLELADQETQYF.

This clone was counted once. The CDR3 spells CASSESGQGIAGYTF. CDR3 bases: TGTGCCAGCAGTGAATCGGGCCAGGGTATCGCGGGCTACACCTTC. The genes are TRBV6-1 and TRBJ1-2; D is possibly TRBD1 (5 bases). Trimming shortened V by 2 bases and J by 8 bases, and 18 bases separated the two germline ends. The germline V gene has CDR1 MNHNS and CDR2 SASEGT. This CDR3 is 15 amino acids long.

The chain links TRBV28 to TRBJ2-5; TRBD1 might be the D (5 bases). CDR3 size: 15 residues. The germline V and J ends were trimmed by 7 bases and 2 bases, with 17 bases remaining between them. The V gene's germline CDR1 is MDHEN and CDR2 SYDVKM. CDR3 protein: CASTQPGQGQETQYF. Here the CDR3 DNA reads TGTGCCAGCACCCAACCTGGGCAGGGACAAGAGACCCAGTACTTC.

This clone was detected once. Other nucleotide sequences in the sample specify the same CDR3. The chain recombines TRBV28 with TRBJ2-1, with D tentatively TRBD1 or TRBD2 (5 bases each). The germline V gene encodes CDR1 MDHEN and CDR2 SYDVKM. CDR3 length: 15 amino acids. Trimming cost V 6 bases and J 4 bases, with 16 bases left between them. CDR3 DNA: TGTGCCAGCAGCCGACCGGGACCAGTTTACAATGAGCAGTTCTTC. Its translation is CASSRPGPVYNEQFF.

The rearrangement uses TRBV5-6 and TRBJ2-7, with 9 bases aligning to TRBD1. V was pared by 4 bases and J by 0 bases, with 11 bases of the junction left unmatched. The V gene's germline CDR1 is SGHDT and CDR2 YYEEEE. This CDR3 is built from 17 residues. The chain's CDR3 is CASSRGQGRGISYEQYF. The CDR3 region has the DNA TGTGCCAGCAGCCGGGGACAGGGCAGGGGAATCTCCTACGAGCAGTACTTC.

The rearrangement links TRBV4-2 to TRBJ2-4; 8 nucleotides agree with TRBD1. The CDR3 is made up of 19 amino acids. Germline CDR1 and CDR2: LGHNA and YNFKEQ. After removal of 3 bases from V and 0 bases from J, the junction contained 13 bases not matched to a gene. The CDR3 loop reads CASSQEDRAGLLAKNIQYF. CDR3 sequence (DNA): TGTGCCAGCAGCCAGGAGGACAGGGCCGGGCTTTTAGCCAAAAACATTCAGTACTTC.

Notes on this clone: The sample contains more than one DNA sequence encoding this CDR3. This sequence joins TRBV18 and TRBJ1-5; 7 nucleotides match TRBD1. The germline V gene encodes CDR1 KGHSH and CDR2 LQKENI. With V trimmed by 3 bases and J by 4 bases, 3 bases remained unmatched. The CDR3 runs to 14 residues. For the CDR3, the DNA is TGTGCCAGCTCACCTTCGACAGGGAATCAGCCCCAGCATTTT. Amino acid sequence: CASSPSTGNQPQHF.

The genes are TRBV6-1 and TRBJ2-3, with D unclear. Per the germline V gene, CDR1 is MNHNS and CDR2 is SASEGT. Trimming cost V 6 bases and J 0 bases, with 4 bases left between them. The CDR3 length is 12 residues. CDR3 protein: CASRYSTDTQYF. The CDR3 coding sequence is TGTGCCAGCAGGTATAGCACAGATACGCAGTATTTT.

The chain couples TRBV30 to TRBJ2-1; unclear D gene. The V gene lost 2 bases and the J gene lost 7 bases, with 9 bases spanning the gap. The germline V gene has CDR1 GTSNPN and CDR2 SVGIG (reference sequence). The CDR3 totals 12 residues. CDR3: CAWSSLGNEQFF. CDR3 sequence (DNA): TGTGCCTGGAGTTCCCTAGGAAATGAGCAGTTCTTC.

V usage is TRBV28 and J usage is TRBJ1-3; D is perhaps TRBD1 (5 bases). Germline loops: CDR1 MDHEN, CDR2 SYDVKM. The V end was cut by 0 bases, the J end by 0 bases, with 12 bases between. CDR3 length: 17 amino acids. The CDR3 DNA follows: TGTGCCAGCAGTTTATGGAGAGAGGGACGCTCTGGAAACACCATATATTTT. Residues: CASSLWREGRSGNTIYF.

V is TRBV30 and J is TRBJ2-7; weak D call: TRBD2 (6 bases). Trimming removed 0 bases at V and 1 base at J, with 13 bases between. The V gene's germline CDR1 is GTSNPN and CDR2 SVGIG (reference sequence). This CDR3 spans 15 amino acids. CDR3 sequence reads: CAWSVGSRGSYEQYF. CDR3 in DNA: TGTGCCTGGAGTGTAGGGTCCCGGGGGTCCTACGAGCAGTACTTC.

The chain has TRBV7-3 and TRBJ2-1, with D possibly TRBD2 on 6 matching bases. Germline V lookup: CDR1 SGHTA, CDR2 FQGTGA. V dropped 5 bases and J dropped 8 bases, with 16 bases sitting between them. This CDR3 is built from 14 residues. The CDR3 DNA is TGTGCCAGCAGCCCTCCCGGGAGAGCCTATGAGCAGTTCTTC. As protein: CASSPPGRAYEQFF.

This sequence joins TRBV28 and TRBJ2-5; 8 nucleotides agree with TRBD2. The end of the DNA is better explained by TRBJ2-7, so the J call may be wrong. This CDR3 has 14 amino acids. Per the germline V gene, CDR1 is MDHEN and CDR2 is SYDVKM. The CDR3 DNA sequence: TGTGCCAGCAGTTTCGGGGGGGCACCCCACGAGCAGTACTTC. Amino acids: CASSFGGAPHEQYF.

The chain carries TRBV7-9 and TRBJ2-2; D remains unclear. Trimming left V 4 bases short and J 4 bases short, with 4 bases between. This CDR3 has 12 amino acids. Germline lookup yields CDR1 SEHNR and CDR2 FQNEAQ (reference sequence). The CDR3 spells CASSYFTGELFF. As DNA, the CDR3 is TGTGCCAGCAGCTACTTCACCGGGGAGCTGTTTTTT. Full variable domain (rest looked up from reference TRBV7-9 and TRBJ2-2): DTGVSQNPRHKITKRGQNVTFRCDPISEHNRLYWYRQTLGQGPEFLTYFQNEAQLEKSRLLSDRFSAERPKGSFSTLEIQRTEQGDSAMYLCASSYFTGELFFGEGSRLTVL.

The V and J genes are TRBV28 and TRBJ1-1; D might be TRBD1 (5 bases). The CDR3 consists of 15 residues. Germline CDR1 is MDHEN and CDR2 is SYDVKM. V lost 4 bases and J lost 0, with 12 bases in between. The CDR3 reads CASSSPAGVNTEAFF. CDR3 coding DNA: TGTGCCAGCAGTTCCCCGGCGGGGGTGAACACTGAAGCTTTCTTT. The full variable domain, with the rest looked up from reference TRBV28 and TRBJ1-1, is DVKVTQSSRYLVKRTGEKVFLECVQDMDHENMFWYRQDPGLGLRLIYFSYDVKMKEKGDIPEGYSVSREKKERFSLILESASTNQTSMYLCASSSPAGVNTEAFFGQGTRLTVV.

J is TRBJ1-1 and V is TRBV29-1; 9 bases agree with TRBD1. The V gene end was trimmed by 6 bases and the J gene end by 8 bases; junction bases not matched to a gene: 13. The CDR3 loop spans 14 amino acids. Germline V gives CDR1 SQVTM, CDR2 ANQGSEA. The DNA of the CDR3 is TGCAGCGTCACCTCGTTTACAGGGGGCACGGAAGCTTTCTTT. Its translation is CSVTSFTGGTEAFF.

The chain employs TRBV29-1 and TRBJ2-2; 8 positions match TRBD1. V was pared by 4 bases and J by 7 bases, with 5 bases of the junction left unmatched. Germline V lookup: CDR1 SQVTM, CDR2 ANQGSEA. The CDR3 spans 13 residues. The chain's CDR3 is CSVGQGAGGELFF. CDR3 nucleotides: TGCAGCGTTGGCCAGGGGGCAGGCGGGGAGCTGTTTTTT.

The chain carries TRBV5-1 and TRBJ2-5; maybe TRBD1 (6 bases). Trimming stripped 1 base from V and 3 bases from J, with 13 bases between. The CDR3 is made up of 15 amino acids. From germline, CDR1 is SGHRS and CDR2 YFSETQ. This CDR3 reads CASSLFTGSEETQYF. The CDR3 nucleotides read TGCGCCAGCAGCTTGTTTACAGGGTCTGAAGAGACCCAGTACTTC.

The chain recombines TRBV5-1 with TRBJ2-2, with a tentative D call TRBD1 (6 bases). V was cut by 4 bases and J by 4 bases, with 17 bases left in between. This CDR3 is built from 16 residues. CDR1 SGHRS and CDR2 YFSETQ come from the germline V gene. The chain's CDR3 is CASSPRQAEPTGELFF. CDR3 sequence (DNA): TGCGCCAGCAGCCCACGACAGGCTGAACCCACCGGGGAGCTGTTTTTT.

This chain uses TRBV7-3 with TRBJ2-1; 13 bases agree with TRBD2. Germline CDR1 and CDR2: SGHTA and FQGTGA. CDR3 size: 18 residues. After removal of 5 bases from V and 4 bases from J, the junction contained 11 bases not matched to a gene. CDR3 protein: CASSEMRLAGGDYNEQFF. The CDR3 bases are TGTGCCAGCAGCGAAATGAGACTAGCGGGAGGAGATTACAATGAGCAGTTCTTC. Supplemented by reference TRBV7-3 and TRBJ2-1, the full variable domain reads GAGVSQTPSNKVTEKGKYVELRCDPISGHTALYWYRQSLGQGPEFLIYFQGTGAADDSGLPNDRFFAVRPEGSVSTLKIQRTERGDSAVYLCASSEMRLAGGDYNEQFFGPGTRLTVL.

This clone was picked up one time. V usage is TRBV28 and J usage is TRBJ1-2; D not certain. Trimming pared 0 bases from V and 4 bases from J, leaving 15 bases between. Germline CDR1 and CDR2: MDHEN and SYDVKM. The CDR3 consists of 16 residues. DNA for the CDR3: TGTGCCAGCAGTTTATGGGGCTCTATGGGAGGCTATGGCTACACCTTC. As protein: CASSLWGSMGGYGYTF.

The CDR3 loop reads CASSRVGKYSYNEQFF. For the CDR3, the DNA is TGTGCCAGCAGTCGGGTCGGGAAATACTCCTACAATGAGCAGTTCTTC. The chain couples TRBV28 to TRBJ2-1; tentative D call: TRBD2 (5 bases). This CDR3 is 16 amino acids long. V gave up 5 bases and J gave up 0 bases, with 14 bases separating them. In germline, CDR1 is MDHEN, CDR2 SYDVKM.

This chain connects TRBV28 to TRBJ2-4; 10 positions match TRBD2. The end of the DNA fits TRBJ2-5 better, so the J call may be wrong. Germline assignment: CDR1 MDHEN and CDR2 SYDVKM. The CDR3 spans 14 residues. CDR3 region: CASSLTVAGGTQYF. The DNA for the CDR3 is TGTGCCAGCAGTTTAACAGTAGCGGGAGGGACCCAGTACTTC.

The chain joins TRBV11-2 to TRBJ2-7, with 9 bases that match TRBD1. The CDR3 has 16 amino acids. CDR1 SGHAT and CDR2 FQNNGV come from the germline V gene. The trim removed 0 bases at V and 5 bases at J, leaving 8 bases unmatched. In nucleotides, the CDR3 is TGTGCCAGCAGCTTAGATTTGGGGACAGGGTCAAACGAGCAGTACTTC. Protein sequence: CASSLDLGTGSNEQYF.

Of note for this clone: This same CDR3 is encoded by further DNA sequences in the sample. J is TRBJ2-2 and V is TRBV2; the D gene could be TRBD1 or TRBD2 (5 bases each). This CDR3 spans 11 amino acids. From germline, CDR1 is SNHLY and CDR2 FYNNEI. V was shortened by 6 bases and J by 6 bases, with 5 bases between the two germline ends. CDR3: CASRGAGELFF. CDR3 bases: TGTGCCAGCAGGGGGGCCGGGGAGCTGTTTTTT.

The chain recombines TRBV6-5 with TRBJ1-6; D not certain. The ends were cut back, 5 bases at V and 10 bases at J, with 15 bases in the middle. CDR1 is MNHEY, CDR2 SVGAGI, per germline. There are 14 residues in the CDR3. The CDR3 protein is CASSRVVEGSPLHF. CDR3 sequence (DNA): TGTGCCAGCAGTCGCGTTGTCGAGGGATCACCCCTCCACTTT.